The 19 T cell receptor beta chains listed next were all sequenced from one sample in a study of T cells after yellow fever vaccination. TCRdb re-called the 5' RACE reads through MiXCR, storing one row per CDR3 protein. The data contain 170,000 or so distinct CDR3 sequences, around 9.7% of them singletons. Sequences were derived from CD8+ T cells sorted from PBMCs, sampled 45 days after the yellow fever booster vaccination. These TCRs come from a man between 18 and 29 years old who received the YFV17D yellow fever vaccine.

This clonotype has a count of ten or more. The chain recombines TRBV14 with TRBJ2-1; D is undetermined. CDR3 size: 15 residues. In germline, CDR1 is SGHDN, CDR2 FVKESK. V was pared by 2 bases and J by 0 bases, with 8 bases between. Here the CDR3 reads CASSQYKSSYNEQFF. CDR3 nucleotides: TGTGCCAGCAGCCAATATAAAAGCTCCTACAATGAGCAGTTCTTC.

J is TRBJ2-1 and V is TRBV4-1, with D possibly TRBD2 on 6 matching bases. Germline CDR1 reads MGHRA; CDR2 reads YSYEKL. The CDR3 runs to 17 residues. V lost 0 bases to trimming and J lost 3 bases, with 15 bases between them. CDR3 protein: CASSQDPLGGVYNEQFF. CDR3 in DNA: TGCGCCAGCAGCCAAGATCCCCTCGGCGGGGTCTACAATGAGCAGTTCTTC.

This clonotype was recorded many times. This chain joins TRBV5-1 and TRBJ2-7; D might be TRBD2 (5 bases). The CDR3 is 13 residues long. V was shortened by 1 base and J by 3 bases, with 8 bases between the two germline ends. CDR1 and CDR2 (germline): SGHRS, YFSETQ. The CDR3 bases are TGCGCCAGCAGCTTGAGCGGTATCTACGAGCAGTACTTC. It is translated as CASSLSGIYEQYF.

The J gene is TRBJ1-2, the V gene TRBV7-9; D perhaps matches TRBD1 (6 bases). The CDR3 is 15 residues long. The V end lost 5 bases, the J end lost 3 bases, and 16 bases lay between the germline ends. CDR1 and CDR2 (germline): SEHNR, FQNEAQ (reference sequence). This chain's CDR3 is CASSREVQGDYGYTF. The CDR3 nucleotides are TGTGCCAGCAGCCGAGAAGTACAGGGAGACTATGGCTACACCTTC.

Many counts were recorded for this clonotype. This chain joins TRBV6-4 and TRBJ2-3; tentatively, D is TRBD2 (7 bases). The CDR3 length is 14 residues. V was shortened by 3 bases and J by 4 bases, with 11 bases between the two germline ends. Germline loops: CDR1 MRHNA, CDR2 SNTAGT. CDR3 nucleotides: TGTGCCAGCAGTGAAGGAGGGGGGGCAGATACGCAGTATTTT. Translated, it gives CASSEGGGADTQYF.

This clonotype has only a few counts. This chain links TRBV5-4 with TRBJ2-3, with no clear D. V lost 4 bases and J 0 bases, leaving 27 bases between the germline ends. Germline CDR1 SGHNT, CDR2 YYREEE (reference sequence). The CDR3 loop spans 20 amino acids. For the CDR3, the DNA is TGTGCCAGCAGCCGACCCCTAACCCTCTCCGCGTCCACTAGCACAGATACGCAGTATTTT. This encodes CASSRPLTLSASTSTDTQYF. Full variable domain (missing parts from reference TRBV5-4 and TRBJ2-3): ETGVTQSPTHLIKTRGQQVTLRCSSQSGHNTVSWYQQALGQGPQFIFQYYREEENGRGNFPPRFSGLQFPNYSSELNVNALELDDSALYLCASSRPLTLSASTSTDTQYFGPGTRLTVL.

V usage is TRBV7-2 and J usage is TRBJ2-1; 7 bases agree with TRBD2. CDR1 is SGHTA and CDR2 is FQGNSA in the germline V gene. This CDR3 is 14 amino acids long. The ends lost 2 bases at V and 5 bases at J; junction bases unmatched: 3. The CDR3 is CASSLRGDHNEQFF. CDR3 in DNA: TGTGCCAGCAGCTTACGGGGGGACCACAATGAGCAGTTCTTC.

There are a few counts of this clonotype. The chain couples TRBV4-3 to TRBJ2-7; no reliable D call. The CDR3 spans 12 residues. The V and J ends lost 0 bases and 3 bases respectively, with 3 bases between them. Per the germline V gene, CDR1 is LGHNA and CDR2 is YSLEER. DNA for the CDR3: TGCGCCAGCAGCCAAGACGACTACGAGCAGTACTTC. This translates into CASSQDDYEQYF.

This clonotype was seen more than once but under ten times. V is TRBV4-3 and J is TRBJ2-1; D uncertain. Germline CDR1 and CDR2: LGHNA and YSLEER. V was trimmed by 0 bases and J by 2 bases, leaving 11 bases between them. The CDR3 length is 16 residues. The CDR3 DNA reads TGCGCCAGCAGCCAAGAAAGGCTTCTCCCCTACAATGAGCAGTTCTTC. This encodes CASSQERLLPYNEQFF.

The gene calls are TRBV3-1 and TRBJ2-7; maybe TRBD2 (6 bases). The CDR3 extends over 14 amino acids. The germline V gene encodes CDR1 LGHDT and CDR2 YNNKEL (reference sequence). V was cut by 2 bases and J by 3 bases, with 11 bases left in between. CDR3 bases: TGTGCCAGCAGCCAAAATGGGGAGGACTACGAGCAGTACTTC. Its translation: CASSQNGEDYEQYF.

V and J are TRBV29-1 and TRBJ2-2; D call uncertain. The CDR3 has 12 residues. The ends were cut back, 1 base at V and 4 bases at J, with 4 bases in the middle. In germline, CDR1 is SQVTM, CDR2 ANQGSEA. The CDR3 loop is CSVEGGTGELFF. The DNA of the CDR3 is TGCAGCGTTGAAGGGGGCACCGGGGAGCTGTTTTTT.

The V and J genes are TRBV4-2 and TRBJ1-1; D gene ambiguous. V was shortened by 2 bases and J by 0 bases, with 7 bases between the two germline ends. Germline loops: CDR1 LGHNA, CDR2 YNFKEQ. The CDR3 has 14 residues. CDR3 DNA: TGTGCCAGCAGCCAAACCACCGTGAACACTGAAGCTTTCTTT. Its translation: CASSQTTVNTEAFF.

The chain joins TRBV4-2 to TRBJ2-5; 8 positions match TRBD2. V dropped 2 bases and J dropped 4; count of bases not matched to a gene: 12. The V gene's germline CDR1 is LGHNA and CDR2 YNFKEQ. The CDR3 runs to 17 residues. The CDR3 region has the DNA TGTGCCAGCAGCCAATGGAGCGGGGGTGACCGTAGAGAGACCCAGTACTTC. This gives the protein CASSQWSGGDRRETQYF.

This clonotype was seen a few times. This rearrangement joins TRBV6-2 or TRBV6-3 to TRBJ2-7; D unresolved. Per germline, CDR1 MNHEY and CDR2 SVGEGT. Trimming pared 6 bases from V and 9 bases from J, leaving 21 bases between. CDR3 size: 14 residues. The CDR3 reads CASRERTTNGGQYV. CDR3 bases: TGTGCCAGCAGGGAAAGGACCACTAACGGTGGGCAGTACGTC.

This clonotype was seen repeatedly, ten times or more. The chain uses TRBV7-9 and TRBJ2-3; D call uncertain. V was pared by 5 bases and J by 1 base, with 13 bases between. From germline, CDR1 is SEHNR and CDR2 FQNEAQ (reference sequence). The CDR3 length is 15 residues. The DNA for the CDR3 is TGTGCCAGCAGCCGTCCGTCCTCCGGCACAGATACGCAGTATTTT. This encodes CASSRPSSGTDTQYF.

The CDR3 region has the DNA TGCAGTGCTAGACCACAGGGGGTTTGGTACGAGCAGTACGTC. Translated: CSARPQGVWYEQYV. The chain employs TRBV20-1 and TRBJ2-7, with TRBD1 identical over 8 bases. The CDR3 consists of 14 residues. Trimming took 2 bases from V and 4 from J; bases not matched to a gene: 7. Germline V CDR1 and CDR2: DFQATT, SNEGSKA (reference sequence).

This clonotype turned up a few times. This chain joins TRBV4-1 and TRBJ2-7; tentatively, D is TRBD1 (5 bases). The CDR3 has 14 amino acids. Germline CDR1 and CDR2: MGHRA and YSYEKL. V was cut by 2 bases and J by 6 bases, with 14 bases left in between. This CDR3 reads CASSQLQGAGEQYF. DNA for the CDR3: TGCGCCAGCAGCCAACTGCAGGGTGCTGGCGAGCAGTACTTC.

CDR3 bases: TGTGCCAGCAGCTCCCCGGAAAAAGCCCCCTACGAGCAGTACTTC. The encoded protein is CASSSPEKAPYEQYF. The gene calls are TRBV7-7 and TRBJ2-7; D is unclear. V shed 4 bases and J shed 2 bases, with 15 bases lying between them. Germline lookup yields CDR1 SSHAT and CDR2 FNYEAQ (reference sequence). The CDR3 runs 15 residues.

The rearrangement links TRBV6-2 or TRBV6-3 to TRBJ2-7, with 9 bases matching TRBD1. The trim removed 7 bases at V and 7 bases at J, leaving 11 bases unmatched. Germline-derived CDR1 and CDR2 are MNHEY and SVGEGT. The CDR3 extends over 14 amino acids. The chain's CDR3 is CASKSGQGMLEQYF. Here the CDR3 DNA reads TGTGCCAGCAAGTCAGGACAGGGGATGTTGGAGCAGTACTTC.